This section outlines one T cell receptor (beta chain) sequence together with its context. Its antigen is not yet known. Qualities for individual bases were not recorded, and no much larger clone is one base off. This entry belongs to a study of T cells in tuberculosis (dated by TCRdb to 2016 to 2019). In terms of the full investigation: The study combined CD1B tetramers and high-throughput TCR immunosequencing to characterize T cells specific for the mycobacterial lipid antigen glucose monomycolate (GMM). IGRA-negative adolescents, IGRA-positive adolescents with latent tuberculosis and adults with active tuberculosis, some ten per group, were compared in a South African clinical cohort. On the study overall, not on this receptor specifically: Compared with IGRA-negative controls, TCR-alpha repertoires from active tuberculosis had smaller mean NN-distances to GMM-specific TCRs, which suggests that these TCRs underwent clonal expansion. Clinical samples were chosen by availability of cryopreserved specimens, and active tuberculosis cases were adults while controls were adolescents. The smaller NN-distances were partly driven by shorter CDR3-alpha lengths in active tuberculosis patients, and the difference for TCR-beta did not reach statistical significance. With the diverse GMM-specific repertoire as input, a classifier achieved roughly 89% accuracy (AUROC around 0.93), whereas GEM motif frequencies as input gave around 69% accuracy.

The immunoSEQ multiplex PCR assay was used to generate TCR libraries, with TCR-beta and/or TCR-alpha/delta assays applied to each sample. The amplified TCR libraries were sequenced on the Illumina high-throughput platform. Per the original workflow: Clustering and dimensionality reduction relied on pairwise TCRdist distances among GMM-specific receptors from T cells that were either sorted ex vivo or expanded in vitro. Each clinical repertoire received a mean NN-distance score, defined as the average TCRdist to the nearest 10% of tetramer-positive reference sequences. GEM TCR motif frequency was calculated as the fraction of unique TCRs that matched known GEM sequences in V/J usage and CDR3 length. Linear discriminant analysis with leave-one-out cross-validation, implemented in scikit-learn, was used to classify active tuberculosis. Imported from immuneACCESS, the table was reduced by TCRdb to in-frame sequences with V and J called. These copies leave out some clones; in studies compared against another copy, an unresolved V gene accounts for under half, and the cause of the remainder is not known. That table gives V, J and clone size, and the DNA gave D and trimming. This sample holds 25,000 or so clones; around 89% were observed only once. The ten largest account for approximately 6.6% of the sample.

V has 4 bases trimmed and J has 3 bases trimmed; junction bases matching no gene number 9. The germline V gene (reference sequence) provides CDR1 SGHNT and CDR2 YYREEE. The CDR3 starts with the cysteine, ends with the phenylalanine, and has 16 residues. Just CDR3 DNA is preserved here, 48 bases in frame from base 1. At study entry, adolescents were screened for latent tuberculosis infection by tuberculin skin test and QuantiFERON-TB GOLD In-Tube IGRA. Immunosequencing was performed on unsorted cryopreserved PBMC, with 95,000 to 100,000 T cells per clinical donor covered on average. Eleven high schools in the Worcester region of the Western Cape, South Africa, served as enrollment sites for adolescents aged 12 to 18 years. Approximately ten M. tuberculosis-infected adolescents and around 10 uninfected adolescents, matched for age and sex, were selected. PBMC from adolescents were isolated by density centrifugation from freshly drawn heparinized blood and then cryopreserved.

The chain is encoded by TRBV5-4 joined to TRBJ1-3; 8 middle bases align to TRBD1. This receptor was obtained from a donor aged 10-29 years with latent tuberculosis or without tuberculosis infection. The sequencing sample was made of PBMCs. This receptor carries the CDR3 CASSPGQGRDGNTIYF. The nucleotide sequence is TGTGCCAGCAGCCCAGGACAGGGCCGGGATGGAAACACCATATATTTT.